One and the same sample provided the 10 T cell receptor beta chains below, sequenced in a study of blood T cell repertoires in COVID-19. Sequenced by immunoSEQ multiplex PCR; TCRdb stores in-frame clones only, minus some. The profile shows roughly 62,000 clones, 65% to 85% of them singletons. Sequenced: peripheral blood. The receptors stem from a man aged 30 to 45 with COVID-19, enrolled during active disease.

Of note for this clone: Sequence at one end of the junction differs from germline and may be a read error. The rearrangement uses TRBV7-7 and TRBJ2-3; D not certain. Germline loops: CDR1 SSHAT, CDR2 FNYEAQ (reference sequence). CDR3 length: 14 amino acids. The CDR3 DNA is TGTGCTAGCAGCTTCAGAGGCGGCACAGATACGCAGTATTTT. Amino acids: CASSFRGGTDTQYF.

The J gene is TRBJ1-3, the V gene TRBV19, with D maybe TRBD1 (6 bases). Trimming took 7 bases from V and 0 from J, leaving 19 bases between them. The length of the CDR3 is 17 residues. Germline CDR1 and CDR2: LNHDA and SQIVND (reference sequence). The CDR3: CASTRWDTTYSGNTIYF. The CDR3 DNA is TGTGCCAGTACGCGGTGGGACACCACTTACTCTGGAAACACCATATATTTT. Together with reference TRBV19 and TRBJ1-3, the CDR3 gives the full variable domain: DGGITQSPKYLFRKEGQNVTLSCEQNLNHDAMYWYRQDPGQGLRLIYYSQIVNDFQKGDIAEGYSVSREKKESFPLTVTSAQKNPTAFYLCASTRWDTTYSGNTIYFGEGSWLTVV.

The rearrangement uses TRBV28 and TRBJ2-5; D possibly corresponds to TRBD1 (5 bases). The V end lost 1 base, the J end lost 4 bases, and 10 bases lay between the germline ends. Germline values: CDR1 MDHEN, CDR2 SYDVKM. This CDR3 spans 14 amino acids. The CDR3 nucleotides read TGTGCCAGCAGTTTATTCGCAGGGTCAGAGACCCAGTACTTC. It encodes CASSLFAGSETQYF.

The chain links TRBV14 to TRBJ2-1; 7 bases are a match to TRBD2. Looked up from germline, CDR1 is SGHDN and CDR2 is FVKESK. V was clipped by 0 bases and J by 4 bases; unmatched bases: 3. The CDR3 is 15 residues long. The CDR3 nucleotides read TGTGCCAGCAGCCAAGACTACGGGGGGTACAATGAGCAGTTCTTC. Protein: CASSQDYGGYNEQFF.

The gene calls are TRBV28 and TRBJ1-6; 10 bases align to TRBD1. CDR3 length equals 15 residues. V trimming: 7 bases; J trimming: 7 bases; junction bases outside the gene matches: 7. Germline V lookup: CDR1 MDHEN, CDR2 SYDVKM. This CDR3 reads CASTRPGQGNSPLHF. The CDR3 DNA reads as TGTGCCAGCACCCGCCCGGGACAGGGGAATTCACCCCTCCACTTT.

The chain uses TRBV19 and TRBJ1-1, with D possibly TRBD1 on 5 matching bases. Germline V lookup: CDR1 LNHDA, CDR2 SQIVND (reference sequence). V lost 2 bases and J 1 base, leaving 5 bases between the germline ends. The CDR3 covers 13 residues. In DNA, the CDR3 is TGTGCCAGTAGTATACAGGGGAACACTGAAGCTTTCTTT. Encoded protein: CASSIQGNTEAFF. Together with reference TRBV19 and TRBJ1-1, the CDR3 gives the full variable domain: DGGITQSPKYLFRKEGQNVTLSCEQNLNHDAMYWYRQDPGQGLRLIYYSQIVNDFQKGDIAEGYSVSREKKESFPLTVTSAQKNPTAFYLCASSIQGNTEAFFGQGTRLTVV.

This clone was counted only a few times. The chain links TRBV7-9 to TRBJ1-3, with TRBD1 as a possible D gene (6 bases). This CDR3 has 18 amino acids. V lost 6 bases and J lost 0, with 21 bases in between. Germline loops: CDR1 SEHNR, CDR2 FQNEAQ (reference sequence). The DNA of the CDR3 is TGTGCCAGCAGGGATACGGGCAGGGGACCAAGCTCTGGAAACACCATATATTTT. As protein: CASRDTGRGPSSGNTIYF. Combining the CDR3 with reference TRBV7-9 and TRBJ1-3 gives the whole variable domain DTGVSQNPRHKITKRGQNVTFRCDPISEHNRLYWYRQTLGQGPEFLTYFQNEAQLEKSRLLSDRFSAERPKGSFSTLEIQRTEQGDSAMYLCASRDTGRGPSSGNTIYFGEGSWLTVV.

The rearrangement joins TRBV19 to TRBJ1-2; D is possibly TRBD1 (5 bases). V was cut by 6 bases and J by 2 bases, with 10 bases left in between. CDR1 LNHDA and CDR2 SQIVND come from the germline V gene (reference sequence). This CDR3 has 13 amino acids. The CDR3 sequence: CASSRTTNYGYTF. CDR3 in DNA: TGTGCCAGTAGCAGGACAACCAACTATGGCTACACCTTC.

The chain recombines TRBV30 with TRBJ1-2; D is unresolved. CDR1 and CDR2 (germline): GTSNPN, SVGIG (reference sequence). Trimming removed 8 bases from V and 8 bases from J, with 12 bases in between. The CDR3 runs 10 residues. CDR3 sequence reads: CALDLSGYTF. The CDR3 DNA reads TGTGCCCTAGACTTAAGCGGCTACACCTTC. Full variable domain (outside the CDR3, taken from reference TRBV30 and TRBJ1-2): SQTIHQWPATLVQPVGSPLSLECTVEGTSNPNLYWYRQAAGRGLQLLFYSVGIGQISSEVPQNLSASRPQDRQFILSSKKLLLSDSGFYLCALDLSGYTFGSGTRLTVV.

This clone was recorded once. CDR3 in amino acids: CASSILAGTDTQYF. The CDR3, as DNA: TGTGCCAGTAGTATACTAGCGGGAACCGATACGCAGTATTTT. This rearrangement joins TRBV19 to TRBJ2-3; the match to TRBD2 covers 9 bases. This CDR3 has 14 residues. Trimming at V came to 2 bases and at J to 6 bases, leaving 3 bases not matched to a gene. CDR1 and CDR2 from the germline V gene are LNHDA and SQIVND (reference sequence).